This T cell receptor beta chain derives from a study of T-cell reconstitution after alpha-beta-depleted transplantation in children. Study-wide results and limits: After one year, T-cell counts and TCRbeta diversity mostly came from new T cells.

Trimming stripped 4 bases from V and 0 bases from J, with 10 bases between. Per germline, CDR1 MGHRA and CDR2 YSYEKL. This CDR3 contains 15 residues. A TCRbeta library incorporating unique molecular identifiers was prepared. One entry per CDR3 protein, called by TCRdb with MiXCR from the PCR reads. This repertoire shows approximately 250,000 distinct CDR3 sequences, about a quarter found once; its top ten account for about 2.6%. Note on this clonotype: Its antigen is not identified.

The receptor comes from a girl aged 2 to 10 with Fanconi anemia, due to receive a stem cell transplant. The chain uses TRBV4-1 and TRBJ2-1; no reliable D call. The sample was PBMCs, taken before TCRalphabeta/CD19-depleted stem cell transplant. The CDR3 loop is CASSRTGFSYNEQFF. The CDR3 nucleotides are TGCGCCAGCAGCCGCACTGGTTTCTCCTACAATGAGCAGTTCTTC.